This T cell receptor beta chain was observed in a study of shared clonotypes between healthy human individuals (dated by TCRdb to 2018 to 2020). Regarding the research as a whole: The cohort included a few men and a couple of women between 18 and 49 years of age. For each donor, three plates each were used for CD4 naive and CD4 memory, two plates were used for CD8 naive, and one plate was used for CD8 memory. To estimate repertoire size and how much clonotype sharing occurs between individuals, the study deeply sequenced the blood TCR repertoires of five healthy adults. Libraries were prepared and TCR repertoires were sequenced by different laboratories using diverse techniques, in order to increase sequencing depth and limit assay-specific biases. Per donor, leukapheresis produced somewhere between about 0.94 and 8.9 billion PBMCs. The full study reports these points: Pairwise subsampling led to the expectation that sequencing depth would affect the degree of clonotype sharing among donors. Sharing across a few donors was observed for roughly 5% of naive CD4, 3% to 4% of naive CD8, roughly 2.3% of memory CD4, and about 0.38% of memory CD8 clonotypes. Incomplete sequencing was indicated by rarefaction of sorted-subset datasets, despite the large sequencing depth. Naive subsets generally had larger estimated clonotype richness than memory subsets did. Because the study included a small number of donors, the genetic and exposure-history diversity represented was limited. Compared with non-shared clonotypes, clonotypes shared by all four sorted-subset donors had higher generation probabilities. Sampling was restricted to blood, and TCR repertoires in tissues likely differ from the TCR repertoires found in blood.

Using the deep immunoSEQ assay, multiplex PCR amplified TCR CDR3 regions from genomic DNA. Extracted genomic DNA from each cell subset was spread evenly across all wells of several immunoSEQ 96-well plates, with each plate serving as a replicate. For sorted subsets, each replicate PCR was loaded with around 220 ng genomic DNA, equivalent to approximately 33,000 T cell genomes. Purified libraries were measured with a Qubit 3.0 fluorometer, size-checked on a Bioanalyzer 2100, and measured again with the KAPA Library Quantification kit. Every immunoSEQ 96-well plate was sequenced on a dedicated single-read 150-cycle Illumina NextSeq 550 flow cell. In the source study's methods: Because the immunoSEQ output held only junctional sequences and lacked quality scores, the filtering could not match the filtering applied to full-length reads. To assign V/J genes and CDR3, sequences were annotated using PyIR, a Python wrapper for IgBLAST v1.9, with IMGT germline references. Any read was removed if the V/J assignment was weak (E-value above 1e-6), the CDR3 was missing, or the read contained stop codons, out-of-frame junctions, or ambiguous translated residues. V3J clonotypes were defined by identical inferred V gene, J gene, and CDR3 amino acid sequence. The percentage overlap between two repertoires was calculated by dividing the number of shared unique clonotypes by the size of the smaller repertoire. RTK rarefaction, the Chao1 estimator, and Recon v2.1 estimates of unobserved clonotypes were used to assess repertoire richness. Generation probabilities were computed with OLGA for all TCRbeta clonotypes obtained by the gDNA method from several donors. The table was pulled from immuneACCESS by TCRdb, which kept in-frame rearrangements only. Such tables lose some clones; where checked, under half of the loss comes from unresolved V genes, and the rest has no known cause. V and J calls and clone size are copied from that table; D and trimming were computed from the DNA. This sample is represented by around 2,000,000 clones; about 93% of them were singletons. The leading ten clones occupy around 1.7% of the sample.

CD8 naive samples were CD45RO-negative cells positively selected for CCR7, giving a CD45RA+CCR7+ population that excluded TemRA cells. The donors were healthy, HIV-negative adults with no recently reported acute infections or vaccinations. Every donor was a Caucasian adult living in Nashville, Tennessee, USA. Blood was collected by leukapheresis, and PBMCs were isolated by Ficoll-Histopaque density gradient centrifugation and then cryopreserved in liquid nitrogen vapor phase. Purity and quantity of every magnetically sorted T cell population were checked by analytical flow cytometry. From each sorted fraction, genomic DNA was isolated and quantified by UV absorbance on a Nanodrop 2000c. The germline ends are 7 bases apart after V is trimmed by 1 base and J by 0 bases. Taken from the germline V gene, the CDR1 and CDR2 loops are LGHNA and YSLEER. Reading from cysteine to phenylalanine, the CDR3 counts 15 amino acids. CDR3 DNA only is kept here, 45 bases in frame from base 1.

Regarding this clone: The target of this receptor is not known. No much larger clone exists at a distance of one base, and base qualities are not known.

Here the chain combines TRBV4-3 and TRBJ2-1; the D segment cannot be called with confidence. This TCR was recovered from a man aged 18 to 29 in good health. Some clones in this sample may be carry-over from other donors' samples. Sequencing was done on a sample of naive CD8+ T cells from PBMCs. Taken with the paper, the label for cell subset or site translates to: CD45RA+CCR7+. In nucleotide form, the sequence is TGCGCCAGCAGCCAAGTTCGGAGCTCCTACAATGAGCAGTTCTTC. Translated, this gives CASSQVRSSYNEQFF.